The clone carrying this T cell receptor (beta chain) was seen just once. This entry belongs to a study of T cell responses to AZD1222 COVID-19 vaccine. Germline V gene sequence: CDR1 MNHEY, CDR2 SVGAGI. After removal of 6 bases from V and 10 bases from J, the junction contained 5 bases not matched to a gene. The CDR3 extends over 14 amino acids. Only in-frame clones appear in the TCRdb table, and some are missing; sequencing was by immunoSEQ multiplex PCR. The sample lists some 120,000 clones; around 90% were seen once. This clonotype was sampled from an adult in good health. The V gene is TRBV6-5, the J gene TRBJ1-6; 11 positions match TRBD1. The material was peripheral blood, obtained on day 0 of AZD1222 vaccination. Here the CDR3 DNA reads TGTGCCAGCAGCGCGGGACAGGGGGGCTCACCCCTCCACTTT. Amino acids: CASSAGQGGSPLHF.